The present T cell receptor beta chain was sequenced within a study of response to subunit inactivated influenza vaccine (dated by TCRdb to between 2017 and 2018). At the level of the whole study: Deep quantitative profiling of the T cell receptor repertoire was used in the study to follow responses to a trivalent subunit inactivated influenza vaccine. The paper as a whole reports these results and caveats: The authors suggested that each seasonal influenza vaccination may recruit only a limited number of new T cells.

The germline V gene encodes CDR1 MDHEN and CDR2 SYDVKM. V loses 4 bases, J loses 3 bases, and the germline ends lie 14 bases apart. From the cysteine up to the phenylalanine, the CDR3 has a length of 15 residues. CDR3 DNA only is kept here, 45 bases in frame from base 1. Libraries were built with RT-PCR. The sequencing machine was an Illumina HiSeq 2500. TCRdb ran its own pipeline on the public reads, namely fastp trimming at Q25 and MiXCR clone calling, and kept in-frame beta chains. Entries are consolidated by CDR3 protein sequence, retaining the most common genes and DNA. Here the sample has 650,000 to 700,000 distinct CDR3 sequences; more than 15% occur a single time. Clones ranked in the top ten supply 11% of the sample. In regard to this clonotype: Its specific antigen is unknown. No base quality information exists; no much larger clone differs at one position.

This TCR derives from a man aged 45 to 65 who received an inactivated influenza vaccine. Donor details come from another sample of the same person, matched by shared clones. The material sequenced was PBMCs from blood, taken roughly 12 days after vaccination. The chain joins TRBV28 to TRBJ2-3, and TRBD2 may be the D gene, going by 6 matching bases. The nucleotide sequence is given as TGTGCCAGCAGTTCGTGGGACGGACTAACAGATACGCAGTATTTT. Its translation is CASSSWDGLTDTQYF.